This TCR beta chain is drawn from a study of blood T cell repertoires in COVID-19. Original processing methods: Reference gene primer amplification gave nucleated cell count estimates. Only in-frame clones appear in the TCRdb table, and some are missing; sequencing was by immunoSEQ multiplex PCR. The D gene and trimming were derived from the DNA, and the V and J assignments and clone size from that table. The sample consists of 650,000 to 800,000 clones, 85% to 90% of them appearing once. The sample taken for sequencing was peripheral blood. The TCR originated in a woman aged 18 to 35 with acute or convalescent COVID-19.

The CDR3 nucleotides are TGTGCCAGCAGTACCTCTTCGGGGAACACTGAAGCTTTCTTT. This gives the protein CASSTSSGNTEAFF. V and J are TRBV6-5 and TRBJ1-1; D is unclear. CDR1 is MNHEY, CDR2 SVGAGI, per germline. The ends were cut back, 5 bases at V and 1 base at J, with 11 bases in the middle. This CDR3 is 14 amino acids long.